The 25 T cell receptor beta chains below were found in one sample sequenced in a study of Ad26.COV2.S vaccination and SARS-CoV-2 variants. The assay was immunoSEQ multiplex PCR, and TCRdb's table has in-frame clones only and misses some. The sample includes a few hundred thousand clones, roughly 85% of them seen just once. Described treatment: roughly 18 received Ad26.COV2.S at low or high dose, single or two shots; roughly 5 received placebo; per-sample allocation not given. Each sample was drawn 63 days after the first injection (of vaccine or placebo). The material was peripheral blood, obtained in a trial of Ad26.COV2.S vaccine versus placebo. The receptor source for this set is a person aged 18-60 years who received the Ad26.COV2.S COVID-19 vaccine or a placebo.

This clone was detected only a few times. The rearrangement joins TRBV29-1 to TRBJ1-4, with a tentative D call TRBD1 (5 bases). This CDR3 comprises 16 residues. CDR1 SQVTM and CDR2 ANQGSEA come from the germline V gene. V lost 5 bases and J 4 bases, leaving 20 bases between the germline ends. The CDR3 DNA reads TGCAGCGTTTTAACGCGGCGGGACGGAATTAATGAAAAACTGTTTTTT. Translation: CSVLTRRDGINEKLFF.

The V gene is TRBV5-6, the J gene TRBJ2-6; 11 bases align to TRBD1. J lost 10 bases, V lost 5 bases, and 8 bases had no gene match. The CDR3 loop spans 15 amino acids. CDR1 is SGHDT and CDR2 is YYEEEE in the germline V gene. The CDR3: CASRVTGTGGNVLTF. CDR3 nucleotide sequence: TGTGCCAGCAGGGTGACCGGGACAGGGGGTAACGTCCTGACTTTC. Combining the CDR3 with reference TRBV5-6 and TRBJ2-6 gives the whole variable domain DAGVTQSPTHLIKTRGQQVTLRCSPKSGHDTVSWYQQALGQGPQFIFQYYEEEERQRGNFPDRFSGHQFPNYSSELNVNALLLGDSALYLCASRVTGTGGNVLTFGAGSRLTVL.

The chain employs TRBV19 and TRBJ1-3; D gene unclear. The germline CDR1 and CDR2 sequences are LNHDA and SQIVND (reference sequence). V lost 7 bases and J lost 4, with 17 bases in between. The CDR3 runs 15 residues. CDR3 residues: CASTSREARGNTIYF. CDR3 nucleotide sequence: TGTGCCAGTACCTCCCGGGAGGCGAGGGGAAACACCATATATTTT.

The chain employs TRBV2 and TRBJ2-1; TRBD2 matches at 12 bases. Germline V gene lookup returns CDR1 SNHLY and CDR2 FYNNEI. Trimming cost V 8 bases and J 8 bases; bases outside gene matches: 4. The CDR3 is 13 residues long. CDR3 sequence (DNA): TGTGCCAGCGCTAGCGGGAGGGCCGATGAGCAGTTCTTC. The encoded protein is CASASGRADEQFF.

The rearrangement links TRBV2 to TRBJ1-5; D gene uncertain. The CDR3 loop spans 13 amino acids. Trimming stripped 5 bases from V and 6 bases from J, with 11 bases between. Germline V gene lookup returns CDR1 SNHLY and CDR2 FYNNEI. CDR3 in amino acids: CASSNGVRQPQHF. CDR3 bases: TGTGCCAGCAGTAACGGTGTACGTCAGCCCCAGCATTTT.

The chain recombines TRBV19 with TRBJ2-2; possibly TRBD1 for D (6 bases). The CDR3 is made up of 15 amino acids. Germline assignment: CDR1 LNHDA and CDR2 SQIVND (reference sequence). V gave up 3 bases and J gave up 3 bases, with 11 bases separating them. CDR3: CASSIGTHYTGELFF. The CDR3 bases are TGTGCCAGTAGTATCGGGACACACTACACCGGGGAGCTGTTTTTT.

V usage is TRBV5-1 and J usage is TRBJ2-5; 8 bases align to TRBD1. Germline CDR1 is SGHRS and CDR2 is YFSETQ. The J segment lost 5 bases and the V segment lost 1 base, leaving 4 bases of the junction unmatched. The CDR3 is 14 amino acids. CDR3 bases: TGCGCCAGCAGCTTGTGGACAGGGCGGGAGACCCAGTACTTC. Amino acid sequence: CASSLWTGRETQYF.

This sequence joins TRBV9 and TRBJ2-3; TRBD2 matches 8 bases. This CDR3 has 15 amino acids. The V gene's germline CDR1 is SGDLS and CDR2 YYNGEE. The trim removed 7 bases at V and 2 bases at J, leaving 9 bases unmatched. CDR3 sequence reads: CASAGSSGDTDTQYF. CDR3 in DNA: TGTGCCAGCGCCGGGAGTAGCGGGGACACAGATACGCAGTATTTT.

The J gene is TRBJ2-5, the V gene TRBV29-1, with TRBD2 as a possible D gene (7 bases). V lost 7 bases, J lost 2 bases, and 11 bases lay in between. Germline V gene data show CDR1 as SQVTM and CDR2 as ANQGSEA. The CDR3 spans 12 residues. The CDR3 is CSAGGLQETQYF. CDR3 in DNA: TGCAGCGCGGGGGGCCTACAAGAGACCCAGTACTTC.

CDR3 sequence: CASSQDPGLGEKLFF. The CDR3 nucleotides read TGTGCCAGCAGCCAAGATCCGGGGTTAGGCGAAAAACTGTTTTTT. This rearrangement joins TRBV4-2 to TRBJ1-4; D gene uncertain. V was cut by 0 bases and J by 8 bases, with 13 bases left in between. This CDR3 is built from 15 residues. Germline V gene data show CDR1 as LGHNA and CDR2 as YNFKEQ.

The rearrangement links TRBV9 to TRBJ1-2; 7 bases agree with TRBD1. Germline lookup yields CDR1 SGDLS and CDR2 YYNGEE. The J segment lost 3 bases and the V segment lost 4 bases, leaving 6 bases of the junction unmatched. The CDR3 runs to 14 residues. CDR3 residues: CASSPWTGDYGYTF. In nucleotides, the CDR3 is TGTGCCAGCAGCCCCTGGACAGGAGACTATGGCTACACCTTC. The variable domain in full, with the rest retrieved from reference TRBV9 and TRBJ1-2, is DSGVTQTPKHLITATGQRVTLRCSPRSGDLSVYWYQQSLDQGLQFLIQYYNGEERAKGNILERFSAQQFPDLHSELNLSSLELGDSALYFCASSPWTGDYGYTFGSGTRLTVV.

The V call is TRBV5-4, the J call TRBJ2-5; a weak D match, TRBD2 (5 bases). CDR1 SGHNT and CDR2 YYREEE come from the germline V gene (reference sequence). The CDR3 spans 15 residues. V shed 0 bases and J shed 1 base, with 10 bases lying between them. The DNA of the CDR3 is TGTGCCAGCAGCTTGGGGGAGTTGGGCCAAGAGACCCAGTACTTC. This codes for CASSLGELGQETQYF.

The chain has TRBV13 and TRBJ2-1; 10 bases map to TRBD1. Trimming cost V 4 bases and J 6 bases; bases outside gene matches: 3. Per the germline V gene, CDR1 is PRHDT and CDR2 is FYEKMQ (reference sequence). The CDR3 is 14 residues long. The CDR3 nucleotides are TGTGCCAGCAGCTCAGGGACAGGGGTCAATGAGCAGTTCTTC. Residues: CASSSGTGVNEQFF. Full variable domain (remainder filled in from reference TRBV13 and TRBJ2-1): AAGVIQSPRHLIKEKRETATLKCYPIPRHDTVYWYQQGPGQDPQFLISFYEKMQSDKGSIPDRFSAQQFSDYHSELNMSSLELGDSALYFCASSSGTGVNEQFFGPGTRLTVL.

The chain uses TRBV7-3 and TRBJ2-3, with a possible D match to TRBD2 (5 bases). There are 12 residues in the CDR3. Per germline, CDR1 SGHTA and CDR2 FQGTGA. V was cut by 8 bases and J by 5 bases, with 11 bases left in between. CDR3 nucleotide sequence: TGTGCCAGCGGGAAAGGGAGAGATACGCAGTATTTT. Translated: CASGKGRDTQYF.

The V and J genes are TRBV7-9 and TRBJ2-3; tentatively, D is TRBD1 (5 bases). CDR3 size: 16 residues. Looked up from germline, CDR1 is SEHNR and CDR2 is FQNEAQ (reference sequence). V was cut by 1 base and J by 1 base, with 12 bases left in between. CDR3 sequence (DNA): TGTGCCAGCAGCTTAGTAGGGGCTTTCGGCACAGATACGCAGTATTTT. As protein: CASSLVGAFGTDTQYF.

The chain combines TRBV30 with TRBJ2-6; possibly TRBD1 for D (5 bases). The germline V and J ends were trimmed by 2 bases and 1 base, with 12 bases remaining between them. CDR3 length: 16 amino acids. CDR1 and CDR2 (germline): GTSNPN, SVGIG (reference sequence). CDR3 region: CAWSPSRVSGANVLTF. The CDR3 DNA reads TGTGCCTGGAGTCCATCCAGGGTATCTGGGGCCAACGTCCTGACTTTC.

The J gene is TRBJ2-1, the V gene TRBV5-1, with D possibly being TRBD2 (6 bases). The CDR3 length is 15 residues. Looked up from germline, CDR1 is SGHRS and CDR2 is YFSETQ. The ends were cut back, 1 base at V and 0 bases at J, with 8 bases in the middle. CDR3 DNA: TGCGCCAGCAGCTTGCGGGGGAGCTCCTACAATGAGCAGTTCTTC. It encodes CASSLRGSSYNEQFF.

This clone was seen more than once but under ten times. The chain couples TRBV7-2 to TRBJ1-1; unclear D gene. CDR1 is SGHTA and CDR2 is FQGNSA in the germline V gene. Trimming took 7 bases from V and 1 from J, leaving 19 bases between them. CDR3 length: 16 amino acids. This CDR3 is CASISYVRHPNTEAFF. The CDR3 nucleotides are TGTGCCAGCATCTCTTATGTGAGACATCCGAACACTGAAGCTTTCTTT.

The chain employs TRBV19 and TRBJ1-1; D is perhaps TRBD1 (5 bases). Germline CDR1 LNHDA, CDR2 SQIVND (reference sequence). Trimming removed 3 bases at V and 5 bases at J, with 16 bases between. This CDR3 contains 15 residues. CDR3 nucleotides: TGTGCCAGTAGTATCCATACGCCCCGGGGGACTGAAGCTTTCTTT. Translation: CASSIHTPRGTEAFF.

The V gene is TRBV30, the J gene TRBJ2-3, with unresolved D. CDR1 GTSNPN and CDR2 SVGIG come from the germline V gene (reference sequence). Trimming left V 0 bases short and J 5 bases short, with 3 bases between. The CDR3 totals 11 residues. CDR3 amino acids: CAWSVLDTQYF. The CDR3 DNA reads as TGTGCCTGGAGTGTACTAGATACGCAGTATTTT.

This chain uses TRBV19 with TRBJ2-2, with D possibly matching TRBD1 (5 bases). CDR3 length: 15 residues. Germline CDR1 and CDR2: LNHDA and SQIVND (reference sequence). Trimming stripped 5 bases from V and 4 bases from J, with 14 bases between. The CDR3 DNA reads as TGTGCCAGTAGTCATTTCCAGGGTAGCACCGGGGAGCTGTTTTTT. This codes for CASSHFQGSTGELFF.

This chain links TRBV4-1 with TRBJ2-7; TRBD2 matches at 16 bases. CDR3 length equals 18 residues. Germline trimming cut 4 bases from V and 7 bases from J; bases unmatched to any gene: 13. CDR1 is MGHRA, CDR2 YSYEKL, per germline. Written as DNA, the CDR3 is TGCGCCAGCAGCCCCGGGACTAGCGGGGGGGTTAATTTACGGGAGCAGTACTTC. This sequence encodes CASSPGTSGGVNLREQYF.

This sequence joins TRBV5-1 and TRBJ2-6; D is uncertain. CDR1 SGHRS and CDR2 YFSETQ come from the germline V gene. Trimming took 2 bases from V and 0 from J, leaving 6 bases between them. The CDR3 covers 15 residues. The CDR3 bases are TGCGCCAGCAGCTTTCAGGCCTCTGGGGCCAACGTCCTGACTTTC. Translation gives CASSFQASGANVLTF.

This clone occurred a few times. The V call is TRBV7-2, the J call TRBJ2-7; no clear D. In germline, CDR1 is SGHTA, CDR2 FQGNSA. V shed 5 bases and J shed 0 bases, with 11 bases lying between them. The CDR3 totals 14 residues. The CDR3 DNA sequence: TGTGCCAGCAGCCCCGATGGCTCCTCCTACGAGCAGTACTTC. Its protein is CASSPDGSSYEQYF. The variable domain in full, completed from reference TRBV7-2 and TRBJ2-7, reads GAGVSQSPSNKVTEKGKDVELRCDPISGHTALYWYRQSLGQGLEFLIYFQGNSAPDKSGLPSDRFSAERTGGSVSTLTIQRTQQEDSAVYLCASSPDGSSYEQYFGPGTRLTVT.

V and J are TRBV5-5 and TRBJ2-7; D is unresolved. The CDR3 loop spans 13 amino acids. Between the trimmed V and J ends, which lost 0 bases and 4 bases, there was a span of 8 bases. CDR1 is SGHKS and CDR2 is YYEKEE in the germline V gene (reference sequence). CDR3 sequence (DNA): TGTGCCAGCAGCTTGGTCTCTGATTACGAGCAGTACTTC. Its protein is CASSLVSDYEQYF.